Listed below are T cell receptor beta chains from one sample, sequenced in a study of human T cells and chemical hapten exposure. TCRdb called the RACE reads again in MiXCR, with one record for every CDR3 protein. The data hold about 190,000 distinct CDR3 sequences, with under 25% observed a single time. Specimen: whole blood, collected in connection with sensitization to the hapten diphenylcyclopropenone (DPC). These receptors were collected from a woman aged 40 to 49 with alopecia areata. Some clones in this sample may be carry-over from other donors' samples. CDR3s include the opening cysteine and the closing phenylalanine or tryptophan. A D gene is named only where the DNA matches it firmly. Clone size, where shown, is once, few, many, or a class for clones that have expanded.

v_call: TRBV28; j_call: TRBJ2-3; d_call: TRBD2; clone_size: few; cdr3_aa: CASTSGLAGETDTQYF; cdr3_nt: TGTGCCAGCACGTCCGGACTAGCGGGAGAGACAGATACGCAGTATTTT
v_call: TRBV29-1; j_call: TRBJ2-7; d_call: TRBD1; clone_size: few; cdr3_aa: CSVAPRQGDYEQYF; cdr3_nt: TGCAGCGTTGCCCCGAGACAGGGGGACTACGAGCAGTACTTC
v_call: TRBV7-7; j_call: TRBJ2-1; d_call: TRBD2; clone_size: few; cdr3_aa: CASSPTSGNEQFF; cdr3_nt: TGTGCTAGCAGCCCGACTAGCGGCAATGAGCAGTTCTTC
v_call: TRBV20-1; j_call: TRBJ2-7; d_call: .; clone_size: .; cdr3_aa: CSASAWGLPSYEQYF; cdr3_nt: TGCAGTGCTAGCGCATGGGGGCTCCCGTCCTACGAGCAGTACTTC
v_call: TRBV11-2; j_call: TRBJ2-3; d_call: .; clone_size: .; cdr3_aa: CASSLGGTPREAQYF; cdr3_nt: TGTGCCAGCAGCTTAGGCGGGACTCCCAGGGAGGCGCAGTATTTT
v_call: TRBV20-1; j_call: TRBJ2-2; d_call: TRBD2; clone_size: few; cdr3_aa: CSVSGGAGELFF; cdr3_nt: TGCAGTGTATCGGGAGGGGCCGGGGAGCTGTTTTTT
v_call: TRBV20-1; j_call: TRBJ2-5; d_call: .; clone_size: .; cdr3_aa: CSATYRSGRQETQYF; cdr3_nt: TGCAGTGCTACTTACCGTAGTGGGCGTCAAGAGACCCAGTACTTC
v_call: TRBV7-2; j_call: TRBJ2-7; d_call: .; clone_size: few; cdr3_aa: CASSLEGTHYEQYF; cdr3_nt: TGTGCCAGCAGCTTAGAGGGGACTCACTACGAGCAGTACTTC
v_call: TRBV7-3; j_call: TRBJ2-3; d_call: .; clone_size: .; cdr3_aa: CASSSAVADTQYF; cdr3_nt: TGTGCCAGCAGCTCGGCGGTGGCAGATACGCAGTATTTT
v_call: TRBV6-2/TRBV6-3; j_call: TRBJ2-7; d_call: .; clone_size: few; cdr3_aa: CASSHGPAGQYF; cdr3_nt: TGTGCCAGCAGCCATGGACCCGCGGGGCAGTACTTC
v_call: TRBV5-6; j_call: TRBJ1-5; d_call: .; clone_size: .; cdr3_aa: CASSPKKTYGQSGTGQHF; cdr3_nt: TGTGCCAGCAGCCCAAAAAAAACATATGGACAGTCTGGCACGGGCCAGCATTTT
v_call: TRBV29-1; j_call: TRBJ2-3; d_call: .; clone_size: once; cdr3_aa: CSVEDPSLTTDTQYF; cdr3_nt: TGCAGCGTTGAAGATCCGAGTCTCACTACAGATACGCAGTATTTT
v_call: TRBV7-9; j_call: TRBJ1-2; d_call: .; clone_size: .; cdr3_aa: CASSPPAGQGYTF; cdr3_nt: TGTGCCAGCAGCCCACCCGCGGGCCAGGGCTACACCTTC
v_call: TRBV25-1; j_call: TRBJ2-5; d_call: .; clone_size: few; cdr3_aa: CASSDDRKSQETQYF; cdr3_nt: TGTGCCAGCAGTGACGACAGAAAATCCCAAGAGACCCAGTACTTC
v_call: TRBV20-1; j_call: TRBJ2-1; d_call: .; clone_size: .; cdr3_aa: CSAQEGASDGNEQFF; cdr3_nt: TGCAGTGCTCAGGAAGGTGCTAGCGACGGCAATGAGCAGTTCTTC
v_call: TRBV5-1; j_call: TRBJ1-6; d_call: .; clone_size: .; cdr3_aa: CASSLERTSPLHF; cdr3_nt: TGCGCCAGCAGCCTGGAGCGTACCTCACCCCTCCACTTT
v_call: TRBV5-1; j_call: TRBJ2-5; d_call: TRBD2; clone_size: .; cdr3_aa: CASSPSGRAQETQYF; cdr3_nt: TGCGCCAGCAGCCCTAGCGGGAGGGCCCAGGAGACCCAGTACTTC
v_call: TRBV29-1; j_call: TRBJ2-2; d_call: .; clone_size: many; cdr3_aa: CSVEDLGNTGELFF; cdr3_nt: TGCAGCGTTGAAGATCTTGGGAACACCGGGGAGCTGTTTTTT
v_call: TRBV6-5; j_call: TRBJ1-2; d_call: .; clone_size: few; cdr3_aa: CASSYSSPNYGYTF; cdr3_nt: TGTGCCAGCAGTTACTCGTCCCCTAACTATGGCTACACCTTC
v_call: TRBV5-1; j_call: TRBJ2-1; d_call: .; clone_size: once; cdr3_aa: CASSSPGTDQYNEQFF; cdr3_nt: TGCGCCAGCAGCTCGCCGGGGACGGACCAATACAATGAGCAGTTCTTC
v_call: TRBV29-1; j_call: TRBJ2-2; d_call: .; clone_size: few; cdr3_aa: CSVEEQMNTGELFF; cdr3_nt: TGCAGCGTTGAGGAGCAGATGAACACCGGGGAGCTGTTTTTT
v_call: TRBV20-1; j_call: TRBJ1-2; d_call: .; clone_size: .; cdr3_aa: CSAVRSGNYGYTF; cdr3_nt: TGCAGTGCCGTTCGGTCGGGAAACTATGGCTACACCTTC
v_call: TRBV7-2; j_call: TRBJ1-5; d_call: .; clone_size: .; cdr3_aa: CASSLQDRQPQHF; cdr3_nt: TGTGCCAGCAGCCTCCAAGATCGGCAGCCCCAGCATTTT
v_call: TRBV4-3; j_call: TRBJ1-3; d_call: TRBD1; clone_size: few; cdr3_aa: CASSPAPRGSGNTIYF; cdr3_nt: TGCGCCAGCAGCCCAGCCCCCAGGGGGTCTGGAAACACCATATATTTT
v_call: TRBV7-2; j_call: TRBJ2-1; d_call: .; clone_size: .; cdr3_aa: CASSQGGTASYNEQFF; cdr3_nt: TGTGCCAGCAGCCAGGGCGGGACAGCTTCCTACAATGAGCAGTTCTTC
v_call: TRBV28; j_call: TRBJ2-3; d_call: TRBD2; clone_size: .; cdr3_aa: CASSLTGLAGADTQYF; cdr3_nt: TGTGCCAGCAGTTTGACCGGACTAGCTGGGGCGGATACGCAGTATTTT
v_call: TRBV7-9; j_call: TRBJ2-6; d_call: .; clone_size: .; cdr3_aa: CASSPIIPGANVLTF; cdr3_nt: TGTGCCAGCAGCCCGATTATCCCTGGGGCCAACGTCCTGACTTTC
v_call: TRBV29-1; j_call: TRBJ2-3; d_call: .; clone_size: .; cdr3_aa: CSVAGAPTDTQYF; cdr3_nt: TGCAGCGTTGCAGGGGCACCCACAGATACGCAGTATTTT
v_call: TRBV7-2; j_call: TRBJ2-2; d_call: .; clone_size: .; cdr3_aa: CASSWGTYGELFF; cdr3_nt: TGTGCCAGCAGTTGGGGGACGTACGGGGAGCTGTTTTTT
v_call: TRBV7-9; j_call: TRBJ2-1; d_call: .; clone_size: .; cdr3_aa: CASSLLTNEQFF; cdr3_nt: TGTGCCAGCAGCCTCCTGACCAATGAGCAGTTCTTC
v_call: TRBV12-3/TRBV12-4; j_call: TRBJ2-2; d_call: TRBD2; clone_size: many; cdr3_aa: CASSSSGVVGTGELFF; cdr3_nt: TGTGCCAGCAGTTCTAGCGGGGTAGTAGGCACCGGGGAGCTGTTTTTT
v_call: TRBV2; j_call: TRBJ2-7; d_call: TRBD2; clone_size: .; cdr3_aa: CASSVAGPYEQYF; cdr3_nt: TGTGCCAGCAGCGTAGCGGGGCCCTACGAGCAGTACTTC